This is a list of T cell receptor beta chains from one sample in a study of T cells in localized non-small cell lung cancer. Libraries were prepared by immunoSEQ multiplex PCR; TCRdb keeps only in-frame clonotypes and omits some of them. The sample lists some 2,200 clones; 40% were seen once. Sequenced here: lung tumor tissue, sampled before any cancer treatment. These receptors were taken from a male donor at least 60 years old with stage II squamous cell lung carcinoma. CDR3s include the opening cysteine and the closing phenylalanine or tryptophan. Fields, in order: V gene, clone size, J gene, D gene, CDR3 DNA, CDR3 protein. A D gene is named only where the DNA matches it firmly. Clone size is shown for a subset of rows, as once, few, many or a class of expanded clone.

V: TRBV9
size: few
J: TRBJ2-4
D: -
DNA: TGTGCCAGCAGTAAGACGGTAGCCAAAAACATTCAGTACTTC
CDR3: CASSKTVAKNIQYF

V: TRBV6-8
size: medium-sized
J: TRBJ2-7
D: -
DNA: TGTGCCAGCGGGGCTAGCGCCATGCCCGCGCAGTACTTC
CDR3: CASGASAMPAQYF

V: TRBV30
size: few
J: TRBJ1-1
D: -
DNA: TGTGCCTGGAGCCTCATTGGGGGCAGGGCGAGTACTGAAGCTTTCTTT
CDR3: CAWSLIGGRASTEAFF

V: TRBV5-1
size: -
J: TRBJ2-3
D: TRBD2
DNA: TGCGCCAGCCAATACCGTAGCGGGAGTACAGATACGCAGTATTTT
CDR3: CASQYRSGSTDTQYF

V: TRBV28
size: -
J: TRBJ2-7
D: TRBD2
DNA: TGTGCCAGCAGTCAACTAGCGGGAGAAGGGGACGAGCAGTACTTC
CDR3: CASSQLAGEGDEQYF

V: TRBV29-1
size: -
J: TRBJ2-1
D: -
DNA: TGCAGCGTTCTCCCGCCCTCTAGCTCCGGTGAGCAGTTCTTC
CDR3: CSVLPPSSSGEQFF

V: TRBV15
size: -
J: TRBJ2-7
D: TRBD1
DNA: TGTGCCACCAGCAGAGCACAGGGGGTAAATTACGAGCAGTACTTC
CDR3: CATSRAQGVNYEQYF

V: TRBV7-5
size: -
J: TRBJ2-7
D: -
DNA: TGTGCCAGCAGCGTGGGGGGGAGCGACAACCGATACGAGCAGTACTTC
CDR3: CASSVGGSDNRYEQYF

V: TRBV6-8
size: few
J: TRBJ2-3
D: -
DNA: TGTGCCAGCAGTTACTGGGACGCAGATACGCAGTATTTT
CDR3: CASSYWDADTQYF

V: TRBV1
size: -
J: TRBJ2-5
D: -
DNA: TGCGCCAGCAGCCGCCTACGGGGAGGGAGAATAAAGACCCAGTACTTC
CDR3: CASSRLRGGRIKTQYF

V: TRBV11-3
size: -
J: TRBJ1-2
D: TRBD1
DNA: TGTGCCAGCAGCTTATCCGGACAGGGGTTGGACTATGGCTACACCTTC
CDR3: CASSLSGQGLDYGYTF

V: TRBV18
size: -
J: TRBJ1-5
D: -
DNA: TGTGCCAGCTCACGACCCTCGAAGGGGGGGCCCGGTCAGCCCCAGCATTTT
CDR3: CASSRPSKGGPGQPQHF

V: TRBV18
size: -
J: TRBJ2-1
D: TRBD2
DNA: TGTGCCAGCTCAGCCGGGACTAGCGGGAACAATGAGCAGTTCTTC
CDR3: CASSAGTSGNNEQFF

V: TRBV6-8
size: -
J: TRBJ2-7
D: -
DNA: TGTGCCAGCAGACGACAGGGTCGACGGGAGGGGGCTATCTACGAGCAGTACTTC
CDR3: CASRRQGRREGAIYEQYF

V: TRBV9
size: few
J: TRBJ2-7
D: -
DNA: TGTGCCAGCAGCGTAGACGGGACAAATACCTACGAGCAGTACTTC
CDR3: CASSVDGTNTYEQYF

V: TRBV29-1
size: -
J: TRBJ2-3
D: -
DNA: TGCAGCGCCCGGGGGAGACTCGGGACAGATACGCAGTATTTT
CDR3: CSARGRLGTDTQYF

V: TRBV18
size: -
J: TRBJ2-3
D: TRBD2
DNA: TGTGCCAGTTCACCTAGCGGGAGGGCCAGAGATACGCAGTATTTT
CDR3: CASSPSGRARDTQYF

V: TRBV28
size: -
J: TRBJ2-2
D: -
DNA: TGTGCCAGTCGGCGGGGGCCCGGGGCCGGGGAGCTGTTTTTT
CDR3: CASRRGPGAGELFF

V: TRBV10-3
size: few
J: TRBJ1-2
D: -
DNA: TGTGCCATCAGTGAGCTCGGGGATAACTATGGCTACACCTTC
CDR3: CAISELGDNYGYTF

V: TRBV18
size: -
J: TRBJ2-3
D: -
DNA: TGTGCCAGCTCACCAATTACAGTAAGCACAGATACGCAGTATTTT
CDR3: CASSPITVSTDTQYF

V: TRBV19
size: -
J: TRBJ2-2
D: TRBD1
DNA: TGTGCCAGTAGTCGATTGGACAGGGGAAGGACCGGGGAGCTGTTTTTT
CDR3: CASSRLDRGRTGELFF

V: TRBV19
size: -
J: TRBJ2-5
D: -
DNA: TGTGCCAGTAGTATGAGGCCGGACGAAGGGGAGACCCAGTACTTC
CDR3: CASSMRPDEGETQYF

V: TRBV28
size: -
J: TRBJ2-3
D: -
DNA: TGTGCCAGCAGTTTCGCTGAACCCCCAGATACGCAGTATTTT
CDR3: CASSFAEPPDTQYF

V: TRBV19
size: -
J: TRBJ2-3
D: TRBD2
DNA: TGTGCCAGTAGTTCCCGGACTAGCGGGAGCCCAGATACGCAGTATTTT
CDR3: CASSSRTSGSPDTQYF

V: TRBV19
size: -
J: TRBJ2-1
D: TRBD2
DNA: TGTGCCAGTAGTCCTCGCGGTAGCGGGAGGGCCTTTGAGCAGTTCTTC
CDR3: CASSPRGSGRAFEQFF

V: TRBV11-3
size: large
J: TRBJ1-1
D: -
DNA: TGTGCCAGCAGCTTGGAGGGGTTGAACACTGAAGCTTTCTTT
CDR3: CASSLEGLNTEAFF

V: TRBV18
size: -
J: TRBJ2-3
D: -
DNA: TGTGCCAGCTCACCCCTAAGGTATCCAGATACGCAGTATTTT
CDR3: CASSPLRYPDTQYF

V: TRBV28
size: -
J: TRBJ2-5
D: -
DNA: TGTGCCAGCAGTGGTGGGGGTCAGGAGGGGACCCAGTACTTC
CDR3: CASSGGGQEGTQYF

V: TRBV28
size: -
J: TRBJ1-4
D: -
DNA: TGTGCCAGCAGTCCTCAGGAACACCGGGAAAAACTGTTTTTT
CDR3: CASSPQEHREKLFF

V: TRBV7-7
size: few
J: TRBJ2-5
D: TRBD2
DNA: TGTGCCAGCAGCTTGGGGGTACTAGCGGGAGGGCAAGAGACCCAGTACTTC
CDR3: CASSLGVLAGGQETQYF

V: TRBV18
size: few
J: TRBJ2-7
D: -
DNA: TGTGCCAGCTCACCAGGGGACTTATACGAGCAGTACTTC
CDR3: CASSPGDLYEQYF

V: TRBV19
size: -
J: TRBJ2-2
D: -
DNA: TGTGCCAGTAGTACCTACTCGGGGACGAACACCGGGGAGCTGTTTTTT
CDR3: CASSTYSGTNTGELFF

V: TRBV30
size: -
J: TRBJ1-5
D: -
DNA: TGTGCCTGGGCTGTCGGTCAGCCCCAGCATTTT
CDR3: CAWAVGQPQHF

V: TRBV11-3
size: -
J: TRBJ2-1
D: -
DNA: TGTGCCAGCAGCGGAGTGAGCGGGCCTAACAATGAGCAGTTCTTC
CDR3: CASSGVSGPNNEQFF

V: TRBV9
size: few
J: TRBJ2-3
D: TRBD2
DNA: TGTGCCAGCAGCGTAATAGCGGGAGGGCCAGCAGATACGCAGTATTTT
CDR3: CASSVIAGGPADTQYF

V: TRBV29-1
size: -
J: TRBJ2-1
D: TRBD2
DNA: TGCAGCGTTCGACCTAGCGGGAGAAATGAGCAGTTCTTC
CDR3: CSVRPSGRNEQFF

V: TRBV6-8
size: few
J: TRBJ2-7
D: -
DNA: TGTGCCAGCAGTGTAAATCCTCAGGGGCGCGAGCAGTACTTC
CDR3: CASSVNPQGREQYF

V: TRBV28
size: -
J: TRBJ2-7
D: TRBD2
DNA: TGTGCCAGCAGTCAATTAAGCGGGAGCTACGAGCAGTACTTC
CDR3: CASSQLSGSYEQYF

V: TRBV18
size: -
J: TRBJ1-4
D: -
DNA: TGTGCCAGCTCACCACCTGGGGCCTCCGGGGAAAAACTGTTTTTT
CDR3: CASSPPGASGEKLFF

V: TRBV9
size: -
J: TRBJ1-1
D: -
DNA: TGTGCCAGCAGCGGCCGAGACAATATCGGCACTGAAGCTTTCTTT
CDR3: CASSGRDNIGTEAFF

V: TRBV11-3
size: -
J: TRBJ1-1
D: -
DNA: TGTGCCAGCAGCTTGGTACGGACGAACACTGAAGCTTTCTTT
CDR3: CASSLVRTNTEAFF

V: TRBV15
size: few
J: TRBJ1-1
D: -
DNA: TGTGCCACCAGCAGAGATGGGTTCGGGAACACTGAAGCTTTCTTT
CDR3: CATSRDGFGNTEAFF

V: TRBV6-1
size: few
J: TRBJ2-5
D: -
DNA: TGTGCCAGCAGTGAAGGGTCAGATCAAGAGACCCAGTACTTC
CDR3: CASSEGSDQETQYF

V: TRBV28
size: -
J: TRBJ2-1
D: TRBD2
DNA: TGTGCCAGCTCCTTTAGCGGGAGTGGCTACAATGAGCAGTTCTTC
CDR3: CASSFSGSGYNEQFF

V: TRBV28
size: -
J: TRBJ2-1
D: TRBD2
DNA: TGTGCCAGCAGACCGACTAGCGGGCAGCAGTTCTTC
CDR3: CASRPTSGQQFF

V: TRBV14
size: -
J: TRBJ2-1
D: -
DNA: TGTGCCAGCAGCCAAGTAGTCCAGCAGTTCTTC
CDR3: CASSQVVQQFF

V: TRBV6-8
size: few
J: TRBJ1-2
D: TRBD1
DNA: TGTGCCAGCCGGACCCAGGGGGCGCATGGTGGCTACACCTTC
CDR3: CASRTQGAHGGYTF